A single sample is the source of the 28 T cell receptor beta chains below, sequenced in a study of PD-L1 blockade in urothelial cancer. The protocol was immunoSEQ multiplex PCR, while the TCRdb copy is restricted to in-frame clones and leaves out a portion. The data contain under 40,000 clones, approximately 82% of them seen just once; the ten biggest clones take up around 30%. This specimen consisted of PBMCs, obtained around atezolizumab (anti-PD-L1) treatment. The receptors shown here come from a man aged 55-75 years with urothelial cancer.

The DNA of the CDR3 is TGTGCCAGCAGCCCCGGGGCGGGGCTCCCCGGTTACGAGCAGTACTTC. It codes for CASSPGAGLPGYEQYF. J is TRBJ2-7 and V is TRBV5-4, with D maybe TRBD2 (6 bases). CDR3 length: 16 amino acids. Trimming took off 4 bases at V and 4 bases at J, with 21 bases between the two ends. Germline V gene sequence: CDR1 SGHNT, CDR2 YYREEE (reference sequence).

The genes are TRBV30 and TRBJ1-6; D is undetermined. The V gene's germline CDR1 is GTSNPN and CDR2 SVGIG (reference sequence). CDR3 length: 14 amino acids. V lost 2 bases and J lost 0, with 5 bases in between. Here the CDR3 DNA reads TGTGCCTGGAGTCGGGGCTCCTATAATTCACCCCTCCACTTT. Its protein product is CAWSRGSYNSPLHF.

The DNA of the CDR3 is TGTGCCAGCTCACCGAGACAGGGGGCAGACAATGAGCAGTTCTTC. Protein sequence: CASSPRQGADNEQFF. The J gene is TRBJ2-1, the V gene TRBV18, with 10 bases that match TRBD1. Trimming removed 3 bases from V and 5 bases from J; junction bases left unmatched: 4. This CDR3 has 15 amino acids. CDR1 KGHSH and CDR2 LQKENI come from the germline V gene. The variable domain in full, with the rest retrieved from reference TRBV18 and TRBJ2-1, is NAGVMQNPRHLVRRRGQEARLRCSPMKGHSHVYWYRQLPEEGLKFMVYLQKENIIDESGMPKERFSAEFPKEGPSILRIQQVVRGDSAAYFCASSPRQGADNEQFFGPGTRLTVL.

The rearrangement links TRBV9 to TRBJ2-1; 14 positions match TRBD2. CDR3 length: 16 amino acids. Germline V gives CDR1 SGDLS, CDR2 YYNGEE. The J segment lost 10 bases and the V segment lost 3 bases, leaving 9 bases of the junction unmatched. The CDR3 coding sequence is TGTGCCAGCAGCGCGCCCGGGACTAGCGGGAGTATGGAGCAGTTCTTC. Amino acid sequence: CASSAPGTSGSMEQFF.

V usage is TRBV5-8 and J usage is TRBJ1-1; unclear D gene. Germline V gene lookup returns CDR1 SGHTS and CDR2 YDEGEE. The CDR3 extends over 17 amino acids. V lost 2 bases to trimming and J lost 0 bases, with 17 bases between them. In DNA, the CDR3 is TGTGCCAGCAGCTTTTTGATACAGAGCTTCATGAACACTGAAGCTTTCTTT. This sequence encodes CASSFLIQSFMNTEAFF.

This rearrangement joins TRBV5-6 to TRBJ1-5, with unresolved D. The CDR3 runs to 15 residues. V was cut by 4 bases and J by 1 base, with 12 bases left in between. Per the germline V gene, CDR1 is SGHDT and CDR2 is YYEEEE. DNA for the CDR3: TGTGCCAGCAGCCTGGCTGGGAGGAGCAATCAGCCCCAGCATTTT. Protein sequence: CASSLAGRSNQPQHF.

The chain recombines TRBV5-4 with TRBJ2-2, with D perhaps TRBD2 (6 bases). Germline CDR1 SGHNT, CDR2 YYREEE (reference sequence). The CDR3 has 14 residues. For the CDR3, the DNA is TGTGCGGCCGGAGCGACTAGAGTAGGCGGGGAGCTGTTTTTT. This encodes CAAGATRVGGELFF. The full variable domain, with the rest looked up from reference TRBV5-4 and TRBJ2-2, is ETGVTQSPTHLIKTRGQQVTLRCSSQSGHNTVSWYQQALGQGPQFIFQYYREEENGRGNFPPRFSGLQFPNYSSELNVNALELDDSALYLCAAGATRVGGELFFGEGSRLTVL.

V usage is TRBV7-2 and J usage is TRBJ2-5; the match to TRBD2 covers 12 bases. The CDR3 has 16 residues. Germline loops: CDR1 SGHTA, CDR2 FQGNSA. After removal of 1 base from V and 6 bases from J, the junction contained 6 bases not matched to a gene. The CDR3 protein is CASSLVLAGGSQTQYF. The CDR3 DNA reads as TGTGCCAGCAGCTTAGTCCTAGCGGGGGGGTCCCAGACCCAGTACTTC.

This clone was counted a few times. V and J are TRBV30 and TRBJ1-2; 7 nucleotides line up with TRBD1. The CDR3 is made up of 12 amino acids. V lost 5 bases, J lost 3 bases, and 3 bases stayed unmatched. CDR1 is GTSNPN and CDR2 is SVGIG in the germline V gene (reference sequence). The CDR3 here is CAWEQGHYGYTF. The CDR3, as DNA: TGTGCCTGGGAACAGGGGCACTATGGCTACACCTTC. The variable domain in full, with the rest retrieved from reference TRBV30 and TRBJ1-2, is SQTIHQWPATLVQPVGSPLSLECTVEGTSNPNLYWYRQAAGRGLQLLFYSVGIGQISSEVPQNLSASRPQDRQFILSSKKLLLSDSGFYLCAWEQGHYGYTFGSGTRLTVV.

V and J are TRBV30 and TRBJ2-5, with a tentative D call TRBD2 (5 bases). This CDR3 is built from 14 residues. Trimming pared 3 bases from V and 11 bases from J, leaving 22 bases between. Germline V lookup: CDR1 GTSNPN, CDR2 SVGIG (reference sequence). The CDR3 region is CAWRPGPPSREQYF. DNA for the CDR3: TGTGCCTGGAGGCCCGGGCCTCCGAGTAGGGAGCAGTACTTC. Together with reference TRBV30 and TRBJ2-5, the CDR3 gives the full variable domain: SQTIHQWPATLVQPVGSPLSLECTVEGTSNPNLYWYRQAAGRGLQLLFYSVGIGQISSEVPQNLSASRPQDRQFILSSKKLLLSDSGFYLCAWRPGPPSREQYFGPGTRLLVL.

The CDR3 bases are TGTGCCAGCAGTGATCTAGGCCCTCTCTATGGCTACACCTTC. Its protein product is CASSDLGPLYGYTF. The chain uses TRBV2 and TRBJ1-2; D is undetermined. The CDR3 has 14 amino acids. The germline V and J ends were trimmed by 3 bases and 4 bases, with 12 bases remaining between them. Germline V gene lookup returns CDR1 SNHLY and CDR2 FYNNEI.

This clone was seen only a few times. This chain uses TRBV5-4 with TRBJ1-1; 11 bases fit TRBD1. V dropped 4 bases and J dropped 2; count of bases not matched to a gene: 7. The germline gives CDR1 SGHNT, CDR2 YYREEE (reference sequence). The CDR3 runs to 16 residues. The CDR3 coding sequence is TGTGCCAGCAGCATTGGCGGGACAGGGGGAAACACTGAAGCTTTCTTT. Translated: CASSIGGTGGNTEAFF.

This chain links TRBV11-2 with TRBJ1-2; D is ambiguous. The CDR3 consists of 15 residues. Germline values: CDR1 SGHAT, CDR2 FQNNGV. The ends were cut back, 5 bases at V and 4 bases at J, with 17 bases in the middle. The CDR3 sequence: CASSGPGGIGYGYTF. In DNA form, the CDR3 reads TGTGCCAGCAGCGGACCAGGAGGGATAGGCTATGGCTACACCTTC.

This clone was seen only a few times. Here the CDR3 DNA reads TGTGCCAGCAGCTTGGAAGGGGTCAAGAACTATGGCTACACCTTC. Translation gives CASSLEGVKNYGYTF. The chain combines TRBV5-4 with TRBJ1-2, with a possible D match to TRBD1 (5 bases). V dropped 0 bases and J dropped 2 bases, with 11 bases sitting between them. This CDR3 spans 15 amino acids. Germline CDR1 SGHNT, CDR2 YYREEE (reference sequence).

This clone was seen only once. The rearrangement uses TRBV2 and TRBJ2-3; D not resolved. The CDR3 consists of 14 residues. Germline V gene data show CDR1 as SNHLY and CDR2 as FYNNEI. Between the trimmed V and J ends, which lost 7 bases and 4 bases, there was a span of 15 bases. In DNA form, the CDR3 reads TGTGCCAGCATTTTTCACAGATCGGCAGATACGCAGTATTTT. Translated: CASIFHRSADTQYF.

V and J are TRBV5-6 and TRBJ2-3, with a weak D call TRBD2 (6 bases). V was clipped by 2 bases and J by 0 bases, with 13 bases between them. The CDR3 is 16 amino acids. CDR1 is SGHDT and CDR2 is YYEEEE in the germline V gene. The CDR3 DNA reads as TGTGCCAGCAGCTTTTTCTCTAGCGTGAGCACAGATACGCAGTATTTT. Translation: CASSFFSSVSTDTQYF.

The rearrangement joins TRBV6-1 to TRBJ1-2; no clear D gene. The CDR3 is 12 residues long. The germline CDR1 and CDR2 sequences are MNHNS and SASEGT. The V gene lost 1 base and the J gene lost 8 bases, with 8 bases spanning the gap. CDR3 DNA sequence: TGTGCCAGCAGTGAAGAGACTTCCGGCTACACCTTC. Residues: CASSEETSGYTF.

The CDR3 nucleotides are TGTGCCATCAAAGGGACAGACCAAGAGACCCAGTACTTC. This sequence encodes CAIKGTDQETQYF. The chain employs TRBV10-3 and TRBJ2-5; 7 bases line up with TRBD1. Trimming took 7 bases from V and 0 from J; bases not matched to a gene: 2. This CDR3 is built from 13 residues. Germline assignment: CDR1 ENHRY and CDR2 SYGVKD.

The chain carries TRBV21-1 and TRBJ2-7; no check of the table's D call, TRBD1, against the DNA was made. TRBV21-1 is a pseudogene segment. CDR3 length: 17 residues. The CDR3 sequence is CASSPRRQGGQSFEQYF. CDR3 DNA: TGTGCCAGCAGCCCCCGACGACAGGGTGGTCAGTCGTTCGAGCAGTACTTC.

This clone was observed a single time. This chain uses TRBV7-6 with TRBJ2-3; a possible D gene is TRBD2 (6 bases). This CDR3 has 16 residues. Trimming pared 1 base from V and 6 bases from J, leaving 17 bases between. From germline, CDR1 is SGHVS and CDR2 FNYEAQ. As DNA, the CDR3 is TGTGCCAGCAGCTTAGTAGGGACTTTCCCTCGGGATACGCAGTATTTT. The encoded protein is CASSLVGTFPRDTQYF.

In DNA form, the CDR3 reads TGCGCCAGCAGCCAACCCGACATCAGGGGTGGACAAGATGAGCAGTTCTTC. This gives the protein CASSQPDIRGGQDEQFF. The V call is TRBV4-3, the J call TRBJ2-1; possibly TRBD1 for D (6 bases). Trimming cost V 2 bases and J 8 bases, with 22 bases left between them. CDR3 size: 17 residues. Germline V lookup: CDR1 LGHNA, CDR2 YSLEER.

The chain uses TRBV5-6 and TRBJ2-5; TRBD2 is a possible D gene (5 bases). The CDR3 consists of 15 residues. Germline V gives CDR1 SGHDT, CDR2 YYEEEE. V gave up 2 bases and J gave up 5 bases, with 16 bases separating them. Written as DNA, the CDR3 is TGTGCCAGCAGCTTAGAATCCGGGGTTCGGGAGACCCAGTACTTC. Encoded protein: CASSLESGVRETQYF.

This clone occurred a few times. The chain recombines TRBV7-2 with TRBJ1-6, with D tentatively TRBD1 (6 bases). V lost 7 bases and J 7 bases, leaving 11 bases between the germline ends. Germline CDR1 is SGHTA and CDR2 is FQGNSA. This CDR3 has 13 amino acids. CDR3 coding DNA: TGTGCCAGCACCTCGACAGGCAATTCACCCCTCCACTTT. This gives the protein CASTSTGNSPLHF.

This chain uses TRBV19 with TRBJ1-5, with 7 bases identical to TRBD1. CDR3 length: 13 residues. Per the germline V gene, CDR1 is LNHDA and CDR2 is SQIVND (reference sequence). After removal of 11 bases from V and 7 bases from J, the junction contained 11 bases not matched to a gene. The CDR3 region is CAGSQGINQPQHF. The CDR3 nucleotides read TGTGCCGGATCACAGGGGATAAACCAGCCCCAGCATTTT.

V usage is TRBV10-3 and J usage is TRBJ1-3; D ambiguous. The CDR3 spans 12 residues. The V end was cut by 10 bases, the J end by 0 bases, with 7 bases between. The germline CDR1 and CDR2 sequences are ENHRY and SYGVKD. The CDR3 DNA follows: TGTGCCACCGAGGGCTCTGGAAACACCATATATTTT. It specifies CATEGSGNTIYF.

The chain carries TRBV9 and TRBJ1-1, with D possibly TRBD1 on 6 matching bases. The germline gives CDR1 SGDLS, CDR2 YYNGEE. V lost 4 bases to trimming and J lost 0 bases, with 22 bases between them. There are 18 residues in the CDR3. CDR3 coding DNA: TGTGCCAGCAGCCCCTCGGGGGGGGGCAACCTCATGAACACTGAAGCTTTCTTT. This codes for CASSPSGGGNLMNTEAFF.

The rearrangement joins TRBV19 to TRBJ1-3; D may be TRBD1 (5 bases). The CDR3 runs to 14 residues. Deletions cut 4 bases from V and 3 bases from J, with 10 bases between. In germline, CDR1 is LNHDA, CDR2 SQIVND (reference sequence). The CDR3 is CASSTGLFGNTIYF. DNA of the CDR3: TGTGCCAGTAGTACAGGGTTGTTTGGAAACACCATATATTTT.

The chain uses TRBV29-1 and TRBJ2-3, with 16 bases identical to TRBD2. Trimming took 0 bases from V and 2 from J; bases not matched to a gene: 5. The CDR3 covers 18 residues. CDR1 is SQVTM, CDR2 ANQGSEA, per germline. The CDR3 loop reads CSVEEGLAGGLFTDTQYF. The DNA of the CDR3 is TGCAGCGTTGAAGAGGGACTAGCGGGAGGGCTCTTCACAGATACGCAGTATTTT.